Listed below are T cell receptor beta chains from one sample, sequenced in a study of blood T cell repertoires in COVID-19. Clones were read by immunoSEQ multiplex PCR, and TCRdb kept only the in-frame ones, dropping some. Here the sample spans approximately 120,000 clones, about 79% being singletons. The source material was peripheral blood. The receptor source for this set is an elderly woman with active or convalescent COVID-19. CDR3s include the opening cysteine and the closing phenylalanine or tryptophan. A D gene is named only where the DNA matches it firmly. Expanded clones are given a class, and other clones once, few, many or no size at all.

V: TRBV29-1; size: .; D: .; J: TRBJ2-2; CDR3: CSVEDRDNTGELFF; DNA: TGCAGCGTTGAAGATCGGGATAACACCGGGGAGCTGTTTTTT
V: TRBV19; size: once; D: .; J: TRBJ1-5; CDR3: CASSSSGHRSNQPQHF; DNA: TGTGCCAGTAGTTCCTCCGGACATAGGAGCAATCAGCCCCAGCATTTT
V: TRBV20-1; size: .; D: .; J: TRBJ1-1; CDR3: CSAPVLPEAFF; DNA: TGCAGTGCCCCCGTTCTTCCTGAAGCTTTCTTT
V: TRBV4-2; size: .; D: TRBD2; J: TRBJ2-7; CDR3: CASSQDTSGSVYEQYF; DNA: TGTGCCAGCAGCCAAGATACTAGCGGGAGTGTCTACGAGCAGTACTTC
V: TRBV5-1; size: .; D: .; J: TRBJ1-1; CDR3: CASSLVTANTEAFF; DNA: TGCGCCAGCAGCTTGGTGACAGCGAACACTGAAGCTTTCTTT
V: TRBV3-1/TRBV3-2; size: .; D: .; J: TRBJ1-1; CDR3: CASSQVAGTEAFF; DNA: TGTGCCAGCAGCCAAGTAGCGGGGACTGAAGCTTTCTTT
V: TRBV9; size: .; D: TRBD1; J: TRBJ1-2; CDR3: CASSPSPGTGHGYTF; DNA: TGTGCCAGCAGCCCAAGTCCCGGGACAGGGCATGGCTACACCTTC
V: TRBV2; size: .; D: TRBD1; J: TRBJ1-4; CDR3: CASSDWQGVEKLFF; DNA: TGTGCCAGCAGTGATTGGCAGGGGGTCGAAAAACTGTTTTTT
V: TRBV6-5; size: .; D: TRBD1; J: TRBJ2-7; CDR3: CASSYGTGGFEQYF; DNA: TGTGCCAGCAGTTATGGGACAGGGGGCTTCGAGCAGTACTTC
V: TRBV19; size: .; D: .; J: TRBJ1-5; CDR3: CASLLDRYSNQPQHF; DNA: TGTGCCAGTTTGCTCGACAGGTATAGCAATCAGCCCCAGCATTTT
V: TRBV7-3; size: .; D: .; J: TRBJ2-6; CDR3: CASSFMSSPTRGANVLTF; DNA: TGTGCCAGCAGCTTCATGTCAAGCCCTACTCGGGGGGCCAACGTCCTGACTTTC
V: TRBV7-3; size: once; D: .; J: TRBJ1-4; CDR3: CASSSVGSGKLFF; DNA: TGTGCCAGCAGCTCTGTGGGGAGCGGAAAACTGTTTTTT
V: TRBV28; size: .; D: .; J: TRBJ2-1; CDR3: CASSHAGLTSNEQFF; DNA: TGTGCCAGCAGCCATGCGGGACTCACCTCTAATGAGCAGTTCTTC
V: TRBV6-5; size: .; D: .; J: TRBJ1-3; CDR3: CASSDRGSSGNTIYF; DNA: TGTGCCAGCAGCGATAGGGGCAGCTCTGGAAACACCATATATTTT
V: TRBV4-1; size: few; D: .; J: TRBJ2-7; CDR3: CASSLNNIYEQYF; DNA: TGCGCCAGCAGCCTAAACAATATCTACGAGCAGTACTTC
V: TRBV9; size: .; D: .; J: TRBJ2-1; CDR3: CASSVNRGNEQFF; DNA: TGTGCCAGCAGCGTAAACCGAGGAAATGAGCAGTTCTTC
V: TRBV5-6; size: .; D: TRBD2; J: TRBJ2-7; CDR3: CASSFRVAGAHEQYF; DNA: TGTGCCAGCAGCTTCCGGGTAGCGGGAGCCCACGAGCAGTACTTC
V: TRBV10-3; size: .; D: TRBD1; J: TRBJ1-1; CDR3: CATGTGRRTEAFF; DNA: TGTGCCACGGGGACAGGGCGGAGAACTGAAGCTTTCTTT
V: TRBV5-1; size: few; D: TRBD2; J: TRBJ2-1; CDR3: CASTGSGSTYNEQFF; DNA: TGCGCCAGCACCGGCAGCGGGAGCACCTACAATGAGCAGTTCTTC
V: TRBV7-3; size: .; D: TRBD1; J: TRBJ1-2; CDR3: CASSLTPDRLNGYTF; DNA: TGTGCCAGCAGCTTAACTCCGGACAGGTTGAATGGCTACACCTTC
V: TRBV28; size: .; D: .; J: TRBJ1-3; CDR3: CASSLPDNSWNTIYF; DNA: TGTGCCAGCAGTCTTCCAGACAATTCCTGGAACACCATATATTTT
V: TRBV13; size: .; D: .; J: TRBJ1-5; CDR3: CASSSRFSGNQPQHF; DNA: TGTGCCAGCAGCTCGAGGTTTTCCGGCAATCAGCCCCAGCATTTT
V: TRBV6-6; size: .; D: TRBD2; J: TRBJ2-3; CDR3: CASRLSSGSLDTQYF; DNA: TGTGCCAGCAGACTATCTAGCGGGAGTTTAGATACGCAGTATTTT
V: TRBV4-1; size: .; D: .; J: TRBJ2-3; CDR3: CASSQEPFGSLETDTQYF; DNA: TGCGCCAGCAGCCAAGAACCATTCGGGAGTCTCGAAACAGATACGCAGTATTTT
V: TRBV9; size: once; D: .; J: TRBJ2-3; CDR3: CASSVALGRSQYF; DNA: TGTGCCAGCAGCGTAGCTCTGGGGAGGTCGCAGTATTTT
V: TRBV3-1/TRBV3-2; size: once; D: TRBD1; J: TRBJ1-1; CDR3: CASSQGDRVFAEAFF; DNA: TGTGCCAGCAGCCAAGGGGACAGGGTTTTCGCTGAAGCTTTCTTT
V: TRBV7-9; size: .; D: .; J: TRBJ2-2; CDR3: CASSLGTVGEGPGELFF; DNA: TGTGCCAGCAGCCTAGGGACAGTTGGGGAGGGCCCCGGGGAGCTGTTTTTT
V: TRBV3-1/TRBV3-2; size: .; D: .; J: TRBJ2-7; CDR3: CASSPHKTYEQYF; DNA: TGTGCCAGCAGCCCCCACAAAACCTACGAGCAGTACTTC
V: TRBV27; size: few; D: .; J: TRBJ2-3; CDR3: CASSFSGNTDTQYF; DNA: TGTGCCAGCAGTTTTAGCGGTAACACAGATACGCAGTATTTT
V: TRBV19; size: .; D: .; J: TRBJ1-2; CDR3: CASSSGVVSGYTF; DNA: TGTGCCAGTAGTTCAGGGGTTGTGTCTGGCTACACCTTC
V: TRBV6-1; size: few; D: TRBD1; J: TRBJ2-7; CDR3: CASSEHQGANEQYF; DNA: TGTGCCAGCAGTGAACACCAGGGGGCAAACGAGCAGTACTTC
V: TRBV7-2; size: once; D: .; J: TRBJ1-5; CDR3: CASSLVGAARYSNQPQHF; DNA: TGTGCCAGCAGCTTAGTAGGGGCCGCCCGGTATAGCAATCAGCCCCAGCATTTT
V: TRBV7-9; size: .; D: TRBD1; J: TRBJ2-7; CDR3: CASRQGQSYEQYF; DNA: TGTGCCAGCAGACAGGGACAGAGCTACGAGCAGTACTTC
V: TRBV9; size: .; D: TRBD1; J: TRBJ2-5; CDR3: CASSVEDRERETQYF; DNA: TGTGCCAGCAGCGTGGAGGACAGGGAGAGGGAGACCCAGTACTTC
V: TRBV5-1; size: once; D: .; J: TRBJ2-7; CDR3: CASSFANEQYF; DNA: TGCGCCAGCAGCTTTGCTAACGAGCAGTACTTC
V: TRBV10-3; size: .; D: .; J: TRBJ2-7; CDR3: CAISGGSYEQYF; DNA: TGTGCCATCAGTGGAGGGTCCTACGAGCAGTACTTC
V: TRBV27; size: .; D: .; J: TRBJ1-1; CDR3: CASSLRGGTEAFF; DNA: TGTGCCAGCAGTTTAAGGGGGGGGACTGAAGCTTTCTTT
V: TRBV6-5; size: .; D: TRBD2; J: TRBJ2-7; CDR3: CASSGTSGIYEQYF; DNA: TGTGCCAGCTCAGGGACTAGCGGGATATACGAGCAGTACTTC
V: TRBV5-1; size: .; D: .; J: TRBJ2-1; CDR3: CASSPYNEQFF; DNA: TGCGCCAGCAGCCCGTACAATGAGCAGTTCTTC
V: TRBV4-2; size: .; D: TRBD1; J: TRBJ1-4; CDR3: CASKRGQGDNEKLFF; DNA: TGTGCCAGCAAGCGGGGACAGGGGGATAATGAAAAACTGTTTTTT
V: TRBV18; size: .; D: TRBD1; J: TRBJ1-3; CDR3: CASSPKGQKTFLLSGNTIYF; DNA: TGTGCCAGCTCACCAAAGGGACAGAAAACTTTCCTCCTCTCTGGAAACACCATATATTTT
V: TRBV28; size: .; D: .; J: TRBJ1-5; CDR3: CASSFSARLSNQPQHF; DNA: TGTGCCAGCAGTTTCAGTGCCAGACTTAGCAATCAGCCCCAGCATTTT
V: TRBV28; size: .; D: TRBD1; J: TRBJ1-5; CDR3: CASSLYGTGLGQPQHF; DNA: TGTGCCAGCAGTTTATACGGGACAGGGTTAGGTCAGCCCCAGCATTTT
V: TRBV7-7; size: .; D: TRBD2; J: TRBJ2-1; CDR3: CASSLGASGSMGNEQFF; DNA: TGTGCTAGCAGCTTAGGGGCTAGCGGGAGTATGGGCAATGAGCAGTTCTTC
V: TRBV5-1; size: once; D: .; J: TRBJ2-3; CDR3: CASSLAGPLSTDTQYF; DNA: TGCGCCAGCAGCTTGGCAGGGCCCCTCAGCACAGATACGCAGTATTTT